The 26 T cell receptor beta chains given below trace back to one sample, sequenced in a study of blood T cell repertoires in COVID-19. Method: immunoSEQ multiplex PCR; TCRdb's copy keeps in-frame clones and lacks some. The repertoire has approximately 250,000 clones, about 91% of them found once; the top ten carry roughly 2.4%. The sequencing sample was made of PBMCs or T cells enriched from blood (not recorded which). These receptors all stem from a woman aged 40 to 50 with acute COVID-19.

This sequence joins TRBV23-1 and TRBJ2-5, with D possibly matching TRBD1 (6 bases). TRBV23-1 is recorded as an ORF, its role being uncertain. The CDR3 totals 16 residues. The V gene lost 8 bases and the J gene lost 0 bases, with 19 bases spanning the gap. In nucleotides, the CDR3 is TGCGCCAGCGAGAAGCGGACAGAAGACGACCAAGAGACCCAGTACTTC. This codes for CASEKRTEDDQETQYF.

The chain combines TRBV11-2 with TRBJ2-6; D gene ambiguous. Germline values: CDR1 SGHAT, CDR2 FQNNGV. CDR3 length equals 12 residues. The ends were cut back, 2 bases at V and 8 bases at J, with 4 bases in the middle. In DNA form, the CDR3 reads TGTGCCAGCAGCTTACTTACCAACGTCCTGACTTTC. Amino acid sequence: CASSLLTNVLTF.

A single count supports this clone. The chain employs TRBV2 and TRBJ1-5; no clear D gene. Germline values: CDR1 SNHLY, CDR2 FYNNEI. This CDR3 comprises 13 residues. V lost 7 bases to trimming and J lost 0 bases, with 7 bases between them. In DNA, the CDR3 is TGTGCCAGCATAGCCGATAGCAATCAGCCCCAGCATTTT. This encodes CASIADSNQPQHF. The full variable domain, completed using reference TRBV2 and TRBJ1-5, is EPEVTQTPSHQVTQMGQEVILRCVPISNHLYFYWYRQILGQKVEFLVSFYNNEISEKSEIFDDQFSVERPDGSNFTLKIRSTKLEDSAMYFCASIADSNQPQHFGDGTRLSIL.

The chain employs TRBV6-5 and TRBJ2-7; 7 bases align to TRBD2. Germline CDR1 MNHEY, CDR2 SVGAGI. The CDR3 contains 13 residues. V trimming: 7 bases; J trimming: 2 bases; junction bases outside the gene matches: 5. CDR3 in amino acids: CASTASGTYEQYF. Here the CDR3 DNA reads TGTGCCAGCACGGCTAGCGGAACCTACGAGCAGTACTTC.

The CDR3 nucleotides are TGTGCCAGTAGTGAACAGGGACAGGGGGCGCGAGAGCAGTACTTC. It specifies CASSEQGQGAREQYF. The genes are TRBV19 and TRBJ2-7; the match to TRBD1 covers 12 bases. CDR1 is LNHDA and CDR2 is SQIVND in the germline V gene (reference sequence). Trimming removed 5 bases from V and 7 bases from J; junction bases left unmatched: 9. CDR3 length equals 15 residues.

This chain uses TRBV3-1 (or the pseudogene TRBV3-2) with TRBJ2-7; 9 positions match TRBD1. The germline gives CDR1 LGHDT, CDR2 YNNKEL (reference sequence). CDR3 length: 21 residues. V lost 3 bases and J lost 3; bases outside the gene matches: 24. The CDR3 DNA reads TGTGCCAGCAGCCACACGGCGGGGTCTACAGGGGGCGCGTACCCCATCTACGAGCAGTACGTC. This codes for CASSHTAGSTGGAYPIYEQYV.

The genes are TRBV5-5 and TRBJ1-2, with TRBD1 matching 8 bases. The V segment lost 3 bases and the J segment 8 bases; nucleotides outside the gene matches: 6. Per the germline V gene, CDR1 is SGHKS and CDR2 is YYEKEE (reference sequence). The CDR3 has 13 amino acids. As DNA, the CDR3 is TGTGCCAGCAGCTGGCAGGGGGCACGGGGCTACACCTTC. This gives the protein CASSWQGARGYTF. The full variable domain, its missing parts supplied by reference TRBV5-5 and TRBJ1-2, is DAGVTQSPTHLIKTRGQQVTLRCSPISGHKSVSWYQQVLGQGPQFIFQYYEKEERGRGNFPDRFSARQFPNYSSELNVNALLLGDSALYLCASSWQGARGYTFGSGTRLTVV.

This clone was seen a few times. The CDR3 nucleotides are TGTGCCAGCAGCCGGGACAGGGGGCGGAATGAAAAACTGTTTTTT. Protein product: CASSRDRGRNEKLFF. The chain employs TRBV7-2 and TRBJ1-4; 12 nucleotides agree with TRBD1. The germline gives CDR1 SGHTA, CDR2 FQGNSA. The CDR3 spans 15 residues. With 5 bases clipped from V and 5 bases from J, the junction kept 3 bases outside the gene matches. The full variable domain, its missing parts supplied by reference TRBV7-2 and TRBJ1-4, is GAGVSQSPSNKVTEKGKDVELRCDPISGHTALYWYRQSLGQGLEFLIYFQGNSAPDKSGLPSDRFSAERTGGSVSTLTIQRTQQEDSAVYLCASSRDRGRNEKLFFGSGTQLSVL.

The rearrangement joins TRBV2 to TRBJ1-6; a weak D match, TRBD1 (6 bases). The CDR3 length is 14 residues. The V end was cut by 6 bases, the J end by 9 bases, with 15 bases between. Looked up from germline, CDR1 is SNHLY and CDR2 is FYNNEI. CDR3 sequence reads: CASRLQGYVSPLHF. The CDR3 DNA reads as TGTGCCAGCAGACTACAGGGATACGTTTCACCCCTCCACTTT. Full variable domain (outside the CDR3, taken from reference TRBV2 and TRBJ1-6): EPEVTQTPSHQVTQMGQEVILRCVPISNHLYFYWYRQILGQKVEFLVSFYNNEISEKSEIFDDQFSVERPDGSNFTLKIRSTKLEDSAMYFCASRLQGYVSPLHFGNGTRLTVT.

This chain connects TRBV5-1 to TRBJ1-1; TRBD1 matches 7 bases. CDR1 is SGHRS, CDR2 YFSETQ, per germline. This CDR3 has 12 residues. J gave up 5 bases and V 8 bases, and 6 bases lay outside the gene matches. This CDR3 reads CASRQGNTEAFF. DNA for the CDR3: TGCGCCAGTCGACAGGGCAATACTGAAGCTTTCTTT.

The chain couples TRBV27 to TRBJ1-6; TRBD1 matches 7 bases. This CDR3 is built from 13 residues. V lost 5 bases, J lost 9 bases, and 4 bases stayed unmatched. Germline V gives CDR1 MNHEY, CDR2 SMNVEV (reference sequence). The chain's CDR3 is CASSHTGVSPLHF. As DNA, the CDR3 is TGTGCCAGCAGTCACACAGGGGTTTCACCCCTCCACTTT.

A word on this clone: An end of the junction differs from the germline gene, which may be a read error. The chain has TRBV5-1 and TRBJ1-2; D is unresolved. The CDR3 loop spans 14 amino acids. Germline V CDR1 and CDR2: SGHRS, YFSETQ. CDR3: CASSHGRSNYGYTF. The CDR3 DNA sequence: TGCGCCAGCAGCCACGGCCGGTCTAACTATGGCTACACTTTC.

The rearrangement links TRBV5-1 to TRBJ1-2; the D gene is possibly TRBD1 (6 bases). The CDR3 runs to 14 residues. Trimming took 3 bases from V and 0 from J, leaving 9 bases between them. Germline lookup yields CDR1 SGHRS and CDR2 YFSETQ. Here the CDR3 reads CASSWDISNYGYTF. The CDR3 nucleotides are TGCGCCAGCAGCTGGGACATTTCTAACTATGGCTACACCTTC.

This clone was recorded only once. The rearrangement links TRBV29-1 to TRBJ2-5; D is unclear. Trimming removed 3 bases at V and 5 bases at J, with 10 bases between. The CDR3 has 12 amino acids. Germline assignment: CDR1 SQVTM and CDR2 ANQGSEA. CDR3 nucleotide sequence: TGCAGCGTTGAGTGGCAGGCGGAGACCCAGTACTTC. Its protein is CSVEWQAETQYF.

V and J are TRBV9 and TRBJ1-3, with unresolved D. Germline V gives CDR1 SGDLS, CDR2 YYNGEE. This CDR3 spans 15 amino acids. V gave up 1 base and J gave up 4 bases, with 12 bases separating them. In DNA, the CDR3 is TGTGCCAGCAGCGTAAAGCCCGGTTCCGGAAACACCATATATTTT. This codes for CASSVKPGSGNTIYF.

The table lists this clone with a count of one. This chain links TRBV20-1 with TRBJ2-1; D not certain. Germline CDR1 and CDR2: DFQATT and SNEGSKA (reference sequence). CDR3 length: 16 amino acids. Between the trimmed V and J ends, which lost 3 bases and 0 bases, there was a span of 15 bases. The CDR3 region has the DNA TGCAGTGCTAGTGCCTTAGCTATAAGCTCCTACAATGAGCAGTTCTTC. The encoded protein is CSASALAISSYNEQFF.

J is TRBJ2-7 and V is TRBV9; 12 bases match TRBD2. This CDR3 comprises 15 residues. The junction had 3 bases not matched to a gene; V was cut back by 3 bases and J by 2 bases. CDR1 and CDR2 (germline): SGDLS, YYNGEE. The CDR3 DNA follows: TGTGCCAGCAGCGGAGCTAGCGGGGGGGCCTACGAGCAGTACTTC. Protein: CASSGASGGAYEQYF. The full variable domain, completed using reference TRBV9 and TRBJ2-7, is DSGVTQTPKHLITATGQRVTLRCSPRSGDLSVYWYQQSLDQGLQFLIQYYNGEERAKGNILERFSAQQFPDLHSELNLSSLELGDSALYFCASSGASGGAYEQYFGPGTRLTVT.

The chain recombines TRBV20-1 with TRBJ2-3; TRBD2 aligns across 9 bases. CDR1 DFQATT and CDR2 SNEGSKA come from the germline V gene (reference sequence). The CDR3 runs to 14 residues. Trimming took 3 bases from V and 6 from J; bases not matched to a gene: 7. CDR3 in DNA: TGCAGTGCTAGTGGCGGGGGGGCCTCCGATACGCAGTATTTT. Translation: CSASGGGASDTQYF.

The chain joins TRBV10-2 to TRBJ1-5, with 7 bases fitting TRBD1. Germline trimming cut 4 bases from V and 0 bases from J; bases unmatched to any gene: 18. CDR1 is WSHSY and CDR2 is SAAADI in the germline V gene. This CDR3 comprises 20 residues. CDR3 nucleotides: TGCGCCAGCAGTGGCGGTCCGGGACAGAGATCTAGATATAGCAATCAGCCCCAGCATTTT. This translates into CASSGGPGQRSRYSNQPQHF.

The chain employs TRBV27 and TRBJ1-5, with 8 positions matching TRBD1. Germline-derived CDR1 and CDR2 are MNHEY and SMNVEV (reference sequence). V shed 4 bases, J shed 1 base, and the junction held 12 bases outside the gene matches. This CDR3 spans 18 amino acids. CDR3 nucleotide sequence: TGTGCCAGCAGTTCCCCTAGGCCAGGGGGCATGAGCAATCAGCCCCAGCATTTT. As protein: CASSSPRPGGMSNQPQHF.

As DNA, the CDR3 is TGTGCCAGCAGTACCGGGACAGGGATCGGTGGCTACACCTTC. Protein sequence: CASSTGTGIGGYTF. J is TRBJ1-2 and V is TRBV6-5; 9 positions match TRBD1. Trimming at V came to 5 bases and at J to 7 bases, leaving 8 bases not matched to a gene. The CDR3 contains 14 residues. Per germline, CDR1 MNHEY and CDR2 SVGAGI.

This clone was detected only once. CDR3 residues: CAISDREETEAFF. CDR3 DNA sequence: TGTGCCATTTCGGACAGGGAGGAAACTGAAGCTTTCTTT. The chain links TRBV25-1 to TRBJ1-1; 8 bases fit TRBD1. The V gene's germline CDR1 is MGHDK and CDR2 SYGVNS. With 10 bases clipped from V and 5 bases from J, the junction kept 9 bases outside the gene matches. The CDR3 has 13 residues.

This chain connects TRBV24-1 to TRBJ2-5; 8 positions agree with TRBD2. V was clipped by 5 bases and J by 1 base; unmatched bases: 5. Germline V gives CDR1 KGHDR, CDR2 SFDVKD. The CDR3 contains 15 residues. As DNA, the CDR3 is TGTGCCACCAGTGGGGGCGGACTAGCCCAAGAGACCCAGTACTTC. Protein: CATSGGGLAQETQYF.

This chain uses TRBV2 with TRBJ1-3; D is undetermined. Trimming pared 7 bases from V and 0 bases from J, leaving 16 bases between. The CDR3 covers 16 residues. The germline V gene encodes CDR1 SNHLY and CDR2 FYNNEI. CDR3 region: CASTRTEVLSGNTIYF. The CDR3 region has the DNA TGTGCCAGCACCAGAACGGAGGTGCTCTCTGGAAACACCATATATTTT.

A word on this clone: The sample carries other DNA sequences with the same CDR3. The chain uses TRBV11-3 and TRBJ2-1, with D perhaps matching TRBD2 (5 bases). The CDR3 is 15 residues long. V was trimmed by 1 base and J by 0 bases, leaving 7 bases between them. The germline V gene encodes CDR1 SGHNT and CDR2 YENEEA. CDR3 region: CASSLGGSSYNEQFF. The CDR3 DNA sequence: TGTGCCAGCAGCTTAGGAGGGAGCTCCTACAATGAGCAGTTCTTC.

The chain uses TRBV6-6 and TRBJ1-2; perhaps TRBD1 as D (6 bases). Germline lookup yields CDR1 MNHNY and CDR2 SVGAGI (reference sequence). The CDR3 spans 15 residues. The germline V and J ends were trimmed by 1 base and 2 bases, with 11 bases remaining between them. CDR3 amino acids: CASSYLDSKNYGYTF. The CDR3 region has the DNA TGTGCCAGCAGTTACTTGGACAGCAAAAACTATGGCTACACCTTC.